Each of the 9 T cell receptor beta chains below was sequenced from the same sample in a study of blood T cell repertoires in COVID-19. Measured with immunoSEQ multiplex PCR; TCRdb has only the in-frame clones, and not every one. The sample includes 200,000 or so clones, roughly 80% of them seen just once. The sample taken for sequencing was peripheral blood. These receptors were taken from a man between 60 and 70 years old with active or convalescent COVID-19.

CDR3 sequence: CASSYPVGAGGNEQFF. DNA for the CDR3: TGTGCCAGCAGTTACCCGGTGGGGGCAGGAGGCAATGAGCAGTTCTTC. V and J are TRBV6-5 and TRBJ2-1; the D gene is possibly TRBD1 (6 bases). Trimming cost V 2 bases and J 6 bases, with 17 bases left between them. Germline V gives CDR1 MNHEY, CDR2 SVGAGI. This CDR3 has 16 amino acids.

The J gene is TRBJ1-4, the V gene TRBV7-2, with TRBD1 as a possible D gene (6 bases). CDR1 is SGHTA, CDR2 FQGNSA, per germline. The V end was cut by 2 bases, the J end by 5 bases, with 15 bases between. There are 16 residues in the CDR3. The CDR3 reads CASSLLGQGWNEKLFF. For the CDR3, the DNA is TGTGCCAGCAGCTTATTAGGCCAGGGGTGGAATGAAAAACTGTTTTTT.

The chain has TRBV18 and TRBJ2-1, with D tentatively TRBD2 (6 bases). V was cut by 1 base and J by 8 bases, with 12 bases left in between. The germline V gene has CDR1 KGHSH and CDR2 LQKENI. The CDR3 contains 14 residues. In DNA form, the CDR3 reads TGTGCCAGCTCACCACGGCGGGAAGGTGATGAGCAGTTCTTC. Its protein is CASSPRREGDEQFF.

The rearrangement uses TRBV28 and TRBJ1-6, with D maybe TRBD1 (6 bases). Per germline, CDR1 MDHEN and CDR2 SYDVKM. Between the trimmed V and J ends, which lost 9 bases and 9 bases, there was a span of 18 bases. This CDR3 is built from 14 residues. The CDR3 coding sequence is TGTGCCAGTCAGGCTGGGGGCCCAATTTCACCCCTCCACTTT. The encoded protein is CASQAGGPISPLHF.

The chain has TRBV9 and TRBJ2-3; 12 nucleotides agree with TRBD2. The CDR3 runs to 14 residues. CDR1 is SGDLS and CDR2 is YYNGEE in the germline V gene. V lost 3 bases, J lost 6 bases, and 2 bases stayed unmatched. The CDR3 loop reads CASSAGTSGDTQYF. As DNA, the CDR3 is TGTGCCAGCAGCGCCGGGACTAGCGGGGATACGCAGTATTTT.

The chain carries TRBV5-1 and TRBJ2-3; 8 bases are a match to TRBD2. J was trimmed by 4 bases and V by 3 bases; bases with no gene match: 10. The CDR3 is 16 amino acids. The germline V gene has CDR1 SGHRS and CDR2 YFSETQ. The CDR3 region has the DNA TGCGCCAGCAGCTCGAGCGGGAGAAGTTCAGCAGATACGCAGTATTTT. Encoded protein: CASSSSGRSSADTQYF.

The V gene is TRBV10-3, the J gene TRBJ2-2; 9 bases align to TRBD2. The V gene end was trimmed by 9 bases and the J gene end by 8 bases; junction bases not matched to a gene: 7. The CDR3 consists of 13 residues. Germline CDR1 reads ENHRY; CDR2 reads SYGVKD. Written as DNA, the CDR3 is TGTGCCATACCGGGACTAGCATCTGGGGAGCTGTTTTTT. Translated: CAIPGLASGELFF.

A single count supports this clone. V and J are TRBV28 and TRBJ2-7, with 9 bases identical to TRBD1. Germline V lookup: CDR1 MDHEN, CDR2 SYDVKM. This CDR3 is 13 amino acids long. The V segment lost 6 bases and the J segment 7 bases; nucleotides outside the gene matches: 7. The CDR3 is CASSKDRGLEQYF. The CDR3 DNA is TGTGCCAGCAGCAAGGACAGGGGACTGGAGCAGTACTTC. Using reference TRBV28 and TRBJ2-7 for the parts outside the CDR3, the full variable domain is DVKVTQSSRYLVKRTGEKVFLECVQDMDHENMFWYRQDPGLGLRLIYFSYDVKMKEKGDIPEGYSVSREKKERFSLILESASTNQTSMYLCASSKDRGLEQYFGPGTRLTVT.

The rearrangement links TRBV11-2 to TRBJ1-2; possibly TRBD1 for D (6 bases). This CDR3 comprises 13 residues. Trimming took off 6 bases at V and 4 bases at J, with 12 bases between the two ends. Germline assignment: CDR1 SGHAT and CDR2 FQNNGV. CDR3 in amino acids: CASRSQGSYGYTF. The CDR3 DNA is TGTGCCAGCAGATCACAGGGATCCTATGGCTACACCTTC.